This entry is about one T cell receptor (beta chain). This sample was taken from a study of blood T cell repertoires in COVID-19. Study background: Nucleic acid was either cDNA or gDNA, and it came from T cells, B-cell-depleted T cells, or PBMCs.

CDR1 is MGHRA, CDR2 YSYEKL, per germline. This CDR3 has 16 amino acids. V shed 5 bases, J shed 2 bases, and the junction held 6 bases outside the gene matches. The repertoire was sequenced with immunoSEQ multiplex PCR; TCRdb's copy has only in-frame clones and lacks some. The table lists roughly 60,000 clones, 86% of them singletons. This chain joins TRBV4-1 and TRBJ2-6, with TRBD1 matching over 7 bases. Sequencing input: peripheral blood. This TCR came from a man aged 40-49 years with acute or convalescent COVID-19. The CDR3 loop is CASSEGDRAGANVLTF. The CDR3 DNA is TGCGCCAGCAGCGAAGGTGACAGGGCTGGGGCCAACGTCCTGACTTTC.